The 22 T cell receptor beta chains presented below share a single source sample, sequenced in a study of T cell repertoires in cytomegalovirus infection. The antigens for these receptors are not known. TCRdb itself ran the reads through MiXCR, one entry per CDR3 protein. This sample yields hundreds of thousands of distinct CDR3 sequences, of which about 30% are seen a single time; approximately 18% belongs to the top ten. This specimen was cultured PBMCs, taken from culture after CMV antigen stimulation. Source of these receptors: a human donor in good health (CMV status not recorded). Some clones in this sample may be carry-over from other donors' samples.

J is TRBJ2-1 and V is TRBV18; 12 nucleotides align to TRBD2. Germline-derived CDR1 and CDR2 are KGHSH and LQKENI. The CDR3 covers 19 residues. Losses at the gene ends were 0 bases for V and 3 bases for J; bases not matched to a gene: 9. Here the CDR3 DNA reads TGTGCCAGCTCACCACCGACTAGCGGGGGCCTTACCTACTACAATGAGCAGTTCTTC. Residues: CASSPPTSGGLTYYNEQFF.

V usage is TRBV7-9 and J usage is TRBJ2-2, with D perhaps assigned TRBD1 or TRBD2 (5 bases each). Deletions cut 4 bases from V and 6 bases from J, with 15 bases between. This CDR3 is 15 amino acids long. The germline V gene encodes CDR1 SEHNR and CDR2 FQNEAQ (reference sequence). The CDR3 spells CASSSGPLPAGELFF. CDR3 nucleotide sequence: TGTGCCAGCAGCTCGGGACCCCTGCCTGCCGGGGAGCTGTTTTTT.

The chain couples TRBV10-1 to TRBJ1-5, with 7 bases that match TRBD1. V lost 1 base, J lost 11 bases, and 11 bases stayed unmatched. This CDR3 has 15 residues. Per the germline V gene, CDR1 is WNHNN and CDR2 is SYGVQD (reference sequence). The CDR3 sequence: CASSEWGQPFWTQHF. For the CDR3, the DNA is TGCGCCAGCAGTGAGTGGGGACAGCCTTTCTGGACCCAGCATTTT.

There are many counts of this clonotype. The rearrangement uses TRBV7-2 and TRBJ1-5, with D tentatively TRBD1 (6 bases). Germline CDR1 reads SGHTA; CDR2 reads FQGNSA. There are 17 residues in the CDR3. Between the trimmed V and J ends, which lost 2 bases and 5 bases, there was a span of 19 bases. The CDR3 sequence is CASSLTPSGTRYQPQHF. CDR3 sequence (DNA): TGTGCCAGCAGCTTAACCCCAAGTGGGACAAGGTATCAGCCCCAGCATTTT.

V gene TRBV6-2 or TRBV6-3 combines with J gene TRBJ1-2, with 9 bases fitting TRBD1. Unmatched junction bases numbered 8, after V lost 7 bases and J lost 8 bases. The length of the CDR3 is 13 residues. From germline, CDR1 is MNHEY and CDR2 SVGEGT. CDR3 sequence reads: CASTNYRGLGYTF. DNA of the CDR3: TGTGCCAGCACAAATTACAGGGGGCTCGGCTACACCTTC.

The CDR3 sequence is CASSLKDRGPNQPQHF. CDR3 DNA: TGTGCCAGCAGCTTGAAGGACAGGGGGCCAAATCAGCCCCAGCATTTT. The gene calls are TRBV7-2 and TRBJ1-5; 11 positions agree with TRBD1. CDR3 length equals 16 residues. With V trimmed by 3 bases and J by 4 bases, 5 bases remained unmatched. Germline V gives CDR1 SGHTA, CDR2 FQGNSA.

This clonotype appeared once. Here the CDR3 reads CAISEWTKETQYF. The CDR3 DNA follows: TGTGCCATCAGTGAGTGGACCAAAGAGACCCAGTACTTC. The gene calls are TRBV10-3 and TRBJ2-5; D unresolved. The germline V gene has CDR1 ENHRY and CDR2 SYGVKD. V lost 1 base to trimming and J lost 3 bases, with 6 bases between them. The CDR3 has 13 residues.

Here the CDR3 reads CASRRGLAVKSYNEQFF. The CDR3 DNA reads TGTGCCAGCAGACGGGGACTAGCGGTGAAATCCTACAATGAGCAGTTCTTC. The genes are TRBV6-5 and TRBJ2-1; 11 bases fit TRBD2. The V segment lost 6 bases and the J segment 1 base; nucleotides outside the gene matches: 8. The germline V gene has CDR1 MNHEY and CDR2 SVGAGI. CDR3 length: 17 amino acids.

CDR3 sequence reads: CATSDSRGADTQYF. CDR3 coding DNA: TGTGCCACCAGTGATTCCAGAGGGGCAGATACGCAGTATTTT. The V and J genes are TRBV24-1 and TRBJ2-3, with D possibly called TRBD1 or TRBD2 (5 bases each). CDR1 is KGHDR, CDR2 SFDVKD, per germline. Deletions cut 2 bases from V and 4 bases from J, with 9 bases between. The CDR3 length is 14 residues.

In the case of this clonotype: The junction departs from the called germline gene at one end, perhaps through a read error. In DNA, the CDR3 is TGTGCCAGCAGTCAAGCAGGGGCCGACTATGGCTACACCTTC. The encoded protein is CASSQAGADYGYTF. The chain carries TRBV6-1 and TRBJ1-2; tentative D call: TRBD1 (6 bases). Germline CDR1 and CDR2: MNHNS and SASEGT. The CDR3 length is 14 residues.

This clonotype has a handful of counts. This chain connects TRBV29-1 to TRBJ2-2, with a weak D call TRBD1 (6 bases). The V end was cut by 7 bases, the J end by 9 bases, with 15 bases between. Germline V gene sequence: CDR1 SQVTM, CDR2 ANQGSEA. This CDR3 region has 12 residues. In DNA form, the CDR3 reads TGCAGCGCCAGGGGACGGTTTTGGGAGCTGTTTTTT. This gives the protein CSARGRFWELFF.

This clonotype was picked up a small number of times. The chain is built from TRBV7-2 and TRBJ2-1; D ambiguous. V lost 3 bases to trimming and J lost 9 bases, with 6 bases between them. The CDR3 totals 11 residues. Germline-derived CDR1 and CDR2 are SGHTA and FQGNSA. CDR3 sequence reads: CASSFSSEQFF. The CDR3 DNA is TGTGCCAGCAGCTTCTCGAGTGAGCAGTTCTTC.

This clonotype occurred many times. J is TRBJ1-4 and V is TRBV7-2, with no clear D. V lost 1 base, J lost 0 bases, and 9 bases lay in between. Germline V gene lookup returns CDR1 SGHTA and CDR2 FQGNSA. This CDR3 spans 16 amino acids. The CDR3 protein is CASSLDSWATNEKLFF. In DNA, the CDR3 is TGTGCCAGCAGCTTAGACAGCTGGGCAACTAATGAAAAACTGTTTTTT.

This clonotype occurred a few times. The gene calls are TRBV7-2 and TRBJ2-5; the match to TRBD2 covers 11 bases. Germline loops: CDR1 SGHTA, CDR2 FQGNSA. J lost 4 bases, V lost 6 bases, and 4 bases had no gene match. The CDR3 spans 14 residues. The DNA of the CDR3 is TGTGCCAGCAGAACTAGCGGGGGCGGAGAGACCCAGTACTTC. This sequence encodes CASRTSGGGETQYF.

This chain joins TRBV2 and TRBJ2-2, with TRBD1 matching over 10 bases. The V segment lost 6 bases and the J segment 5 bases; nucleotides outside the gene matches: 9. CDR1 and CDR2 from the germline V gene are SNHLY and FYNNEI. This CDR3 is built from 16 residues. Here the CDR3 reads CASSLKRTGGTGELFF. The CDR3 nucleotides are TGTGCCAGCAGCCTTAAAAGGACAGGGGGTACCGGGGAGCTGTTTTTT.

The rearrangement joins TRBV4-2 to TRBJ1-2, with 8 bases matching TRBD1. The V gene end was trimmed by 4 bases and the J gene end by 2 bases; junction bases not matched to a gene: 9. The CDR3 is made up of 16 amino acids. The V gene's germline CDR1 is LGHNA and CDR2 YNFKEQ. The CDR3 spells CASSLTGDLPNYGYTF. In DNA, the CDR3 is TGTGCCAGCAGCCTGACAGGGGACCTCCCGAACTATGGCTACACCTTC.

The chain combines TRBV27 with TRBJ2-5; the match to TRBD2 covers 8 bases. This CDR3 spans 15 amino acids. J lost 5 bases, V lost 1 base, and 6 bases had no gene match. Germline lookup yields CDR1 MNHEY and CDR2 SMNVEV (reference sequence). CDR3 sequence reads: CASSLWSGGGETQYF. DNA for the CDR3: TGTGCCAGCAGTTTATGGTCGGGGGGGGGGGAGACCCAGTACTTC.

V usage is TRBV15 and J usage is TRBJ1-1; D remains unclear. Germline V gene lookup returns CDR1 LNHNV and CDR2 YYDKDF (reference sequence). The CDR3 loop spans 14 amino acids. Trimming cost V 0 bases and J 1 base, with 6 bases left between them. CDR3 protein: CATSRDPENTEAFF. CDR3 DNA: TGTGCCACCAGCAGAGACCCCGAGAACACTGAAGCTTTCTTT.

The chain couples TRBV7-2 to TRBJ2-7; D is ambiguous. Trimming took off 5 bases at V and 0 bases at J, with 11 bases between the two ends. This CDR3 has 14 residues. CDR1 and CDR2 (germline): SGHTA, FQGNSA. CDR3: CASSPPWGSYEQYF. CDR3 bases: TGTGCCAGCAGCCCCCCGTGGGGCTCCTACGAGCAGTACTTC.

This chain connects TRBV19 to TRBJ2-1; a weak D match, TRBD2 (5 bases). V lost 6 bases and J lost 6, with 15 bases in between. Looked up from germline, CDR1 is LNHDA and CDR2 is SQIVND (reference sequence). The length of the CDR3 is 14 residues. Here the CDR3 reads CASRSSVAGNEQFF. The CDR3 DNA follows: TGTGCCAGTAGGAGTTCAGTCGCGGGCAATGAGCAGTTCTTC.

The rearrangement uses TRBV11-2 and TRBJ2-1; TRBD2 might be the D (5 bases). CDR3 length: 15 residues. Per germline, CDR1 SGHAT and CDR2 FQNNGV. The ends were cut back, 3 bases at V and 0 bases at J, with 9 bases in the middle. CDR3 residues: CASSLRRASYNEQFF. The CDR3, as DNA: TGTGCCAGCAGCTTGAGGCGGGCCTCCTACAATGAGCAGTTCTTC.

The table lists this clonotype with a few counts. The CDR3 DNA is TGTGCCATCAGTGACTCCTTTGGGCTCAGCTCTAACTATGGCTACACCTTC. Protein sequence: CAISDSFGLSSNYGYTF. This chain links TRBV10-3 with TRBJ1-2, with D hard to call. In germline, CDR1 is ENHRY, CDR2 SYGVKD. This CDR3 is 17 amino acids long. Trimming left V 3 bases short and J 0 bases short, with 17 bases between.